This T cell receptor beta chain is from a study of T-cell reconstitution after alpha-beta-depleted transplantation in children. Deletions cut 6 bases from V and 0 bases from J, with 13 bases between. Germline values: CDR1 MNHNS, CDR2 SASEGT. This CDR3 spans 15 amino acids. During its preparation, the TCRbeta library received unique molecular identifiers. Each CDR3 protein is one row after TCRdb ran MiXCR on the PCR reads. Among 380,000 or so distinct CDR3 sequences, approximately 12% were seen once, and the ten largest hold about 4.5%. This clonotype showed up many times. The receptor's source is a human donor who donated a stem cell graft to a child with Fanconi anemia. The specimen was PBMCs, collected from the stem cell graft. The chain recombines TRBV6-1 with TRBJ2-3, with D maybe TRBD1 (5 bases). DNA for the CDR3: TGTGCCAGCAGCCTAGACAGTCCTAGCACAGATACGCAGTATTTT. Translation gives CASSLDSPSTDTQYF.